These 9 T cell receptor beta chains originate from one sample sequenced in a study of monozygotic twins with inflammatory bowel disease. From its re-call of the 5' RACE reads, TCRdb lists each CDR3 protein once, without DNA. Its table lists more than 85,000 distinct CDR3 sequences. The sequenced material came from blood. These receptors originate from a human donor with ulcerative colitis or Crohn's disease, or a healthy co-twin of an affected twin (not recorded which).

V is TRBV29-1 and J is TRBJ1-1; no DNA is available, so the TRBD1 call from TCRdb remains unchecked. The CDR3 runs 15 residues. Per germline, CDR1 SQVTM and CDR2 ANQGSEA. The CDR3 sequence: CSARQGWGMNTEAFF. The complete variable domain, with remaining parts taken from reference TRBV29-1 and TRBJ1-1, reads SAVISQKPSRDICQRGTSLTIQCQVDSQVTMMFWYRQQPGQSLTLIATANQGSEATYESGFVIDKFPISRPNLTFSTLTVSNMSPEDSSIYLCSARQGWGMNTEAFFGQGTRLTVV.

The V call is TRBV20-1, the J call TRBJ1-4. This CDR3 contains 13 residues. CDR1 DFQATT and CDR2 SNEGSKA come from the germline V gene (reference sequence). CDR3 in amino acids: CSARNPNGEKLFF.

The V and J genes are TRBV4-2 and TRBJ2-2; TCRdb lists TRBD2, though no DNA is available to test this call. Germline V CDR1 and CDR2: LGHNA, YNFKEQ. The CDR3 runs to 16 residues. CDR3 protein: CASSPWTSGGTGELFF.

CDR3 protein: CASSPNEGWAYEQYF. The chain links TRBV28 to TRBJ2-7. The CDR3 contains 15 residues. The germline V gene has CDR1 MDHEN and CDR2 SYDVKM.

The CDR3 reads CASSLTFQETQYF. This sequence joins TRBV7-6 and TRBJ2-5. This CDR3 has 13 residues. The germline V gene encodes CDR1 SGHVS and CDR2 FNYEAQ.

This chain uses TRBV25-1 with TRBJ1-1; TCRdb picks TRBD1, but there is no DNA to check that call. Germline-derived CDR1 and CDR2 are MGHDK and SYGVNS. This CDR3 has 14 amino acids. The chain's CDR3 is CASSEDRGNTEAFF.

The V gene is TRBV9, the J gene TRBJ2-3. CDR3 length: 16 residues. The germline V gene has CDR1 SGDLS and CDR2 YYNGEE. The CDR3 reads CASSIGAGGGTDTQYF.

J is TRBJ2-3 and V is TRBV2. The CDR3 is 12 residues long. The germline V gene encodes CDR1 SNHLY and CDR2 FYNNEI. The CDR3: CASSVDLGTQYF.

The CDR3 loop is CSATQGLATWGPQETQYF. This chain uses TRBV29-1 with TRBJ2-5; without DNA, the TCRdb call of TRBD2 cannot be checked. Germline CDR1 SQVTM, CDR2 ANQGSEA. CDR3 length: 18 amino acids.